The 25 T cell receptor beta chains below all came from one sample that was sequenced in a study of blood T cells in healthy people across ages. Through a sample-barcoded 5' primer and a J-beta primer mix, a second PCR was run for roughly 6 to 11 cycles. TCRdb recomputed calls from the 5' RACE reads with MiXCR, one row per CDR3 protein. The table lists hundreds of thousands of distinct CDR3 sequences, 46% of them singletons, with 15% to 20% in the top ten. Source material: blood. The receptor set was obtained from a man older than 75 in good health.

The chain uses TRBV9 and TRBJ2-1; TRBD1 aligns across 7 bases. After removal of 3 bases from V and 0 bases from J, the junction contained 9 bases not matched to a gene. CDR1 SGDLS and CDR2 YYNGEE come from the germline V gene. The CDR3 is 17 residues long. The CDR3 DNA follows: TGTGCCAGCAGCGAAACCGGGACAGTAGACTCCTACAATGAGCAGTTCTTC. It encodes CASSETGTVDSYNEQFF.

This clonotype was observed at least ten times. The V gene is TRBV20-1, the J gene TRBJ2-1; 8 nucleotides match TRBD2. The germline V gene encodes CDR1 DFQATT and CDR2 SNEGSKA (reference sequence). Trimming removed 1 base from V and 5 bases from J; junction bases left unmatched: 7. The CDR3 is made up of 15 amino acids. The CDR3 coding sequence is TGCAGTGCTAGAGTTGGTAGCGGGATCCACAATGAGCAGTTCTTC. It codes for CSARVGSGIHNEQFF.

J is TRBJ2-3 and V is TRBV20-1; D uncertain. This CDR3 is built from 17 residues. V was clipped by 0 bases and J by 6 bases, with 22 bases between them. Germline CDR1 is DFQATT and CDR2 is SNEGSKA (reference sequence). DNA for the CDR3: TGCAGTGCTAGAGAGACAAAGACTGCGCTTGGCCCGGATACGCAGTATTTT. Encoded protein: CSARETKTALGPDTQYF.

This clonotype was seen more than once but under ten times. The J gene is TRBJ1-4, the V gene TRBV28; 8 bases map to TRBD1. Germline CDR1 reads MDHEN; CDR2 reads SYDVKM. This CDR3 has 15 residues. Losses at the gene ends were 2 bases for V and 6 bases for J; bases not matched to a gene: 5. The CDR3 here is CASSLSLQGDEKLFF. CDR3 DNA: TGTGCCAGCAGTTTAAGTCTACAGGGGGATGAAAAACTGTTTTTT.

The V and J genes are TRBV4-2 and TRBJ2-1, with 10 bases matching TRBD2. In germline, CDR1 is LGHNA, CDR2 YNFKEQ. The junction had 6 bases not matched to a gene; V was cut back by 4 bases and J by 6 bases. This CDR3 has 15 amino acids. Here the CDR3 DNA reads TGTGCCAGCAGCCGCGAACTAGCGGGACTCAATGAGCAGTTCTTC. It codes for CASSRELAGLNEQFF.

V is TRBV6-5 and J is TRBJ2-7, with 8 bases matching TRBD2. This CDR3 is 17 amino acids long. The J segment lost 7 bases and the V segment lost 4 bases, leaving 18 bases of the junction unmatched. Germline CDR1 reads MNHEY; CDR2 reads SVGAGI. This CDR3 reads CASSSGRAGVTYNEQYF. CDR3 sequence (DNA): TGTGCCAGCAGTTCCGGACGAGCGGGAGTCACCTACAATGAGCAGTACTTC.

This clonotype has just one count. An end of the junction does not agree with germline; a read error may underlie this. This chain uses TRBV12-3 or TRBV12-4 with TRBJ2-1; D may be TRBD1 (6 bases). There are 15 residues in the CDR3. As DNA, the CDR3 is TGTGCCGGCAGCGCCGGGACATTAGTTTACAATGAGCAGTTCTTC. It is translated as CAGSAGTLVYNEQFF.

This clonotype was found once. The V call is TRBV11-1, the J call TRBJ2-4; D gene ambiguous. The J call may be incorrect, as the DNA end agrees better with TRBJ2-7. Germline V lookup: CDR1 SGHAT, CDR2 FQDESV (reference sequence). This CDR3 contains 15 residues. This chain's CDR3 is CASSLRADALYEQYF. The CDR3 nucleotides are TGTGCCAGCAGCTTAAGGGCAGACGCACTCTACGAGCAGTACTTC.

CDR3 protein: CASSGGGEQFF. The DNA for the CDR3 is TGTGCCAGCAGTGGGGGGGGTGAGCAGTTCTTC. J is TRBJ2-1 and V is TRBV2, with 7 bases fitting TRBD2. Trimming took 4 bases from V and 9 from J; bases not matched to a gene: 0. The CDR3 consists of 11 residues. Germline CDR1 is SNHLY and CDR2 is FYNNEI. Supplemented by reference TRBV2 and TRBJ2-1, the full variable domain reads EPEVTQTPSHQVTQMGQEVILRCVPISNHLYFYWYRQILGQKVEFLVSFYNNEISEKSEIFDDQFSVERPDGSNFTLKIRSTKLEDSAMYFCASSGGGEQFFGPGTRLTVL.

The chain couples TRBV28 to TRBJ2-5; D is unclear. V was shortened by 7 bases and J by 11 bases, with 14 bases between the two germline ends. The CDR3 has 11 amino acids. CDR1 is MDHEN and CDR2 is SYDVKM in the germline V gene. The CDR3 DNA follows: TGTGCCAGCACTGAAGCGAATGAGCAGTACTTC. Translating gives CASTEANEQYF.

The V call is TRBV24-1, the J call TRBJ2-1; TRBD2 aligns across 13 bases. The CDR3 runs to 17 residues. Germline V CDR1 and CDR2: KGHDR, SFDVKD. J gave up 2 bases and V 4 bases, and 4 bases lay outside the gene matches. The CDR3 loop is CATSEPGLAGAYNEQFF. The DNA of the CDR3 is TGTGCCACCAGTGAACCCGGACTAGCGGGAGCCTACAATGAGCAGTTCTTC.

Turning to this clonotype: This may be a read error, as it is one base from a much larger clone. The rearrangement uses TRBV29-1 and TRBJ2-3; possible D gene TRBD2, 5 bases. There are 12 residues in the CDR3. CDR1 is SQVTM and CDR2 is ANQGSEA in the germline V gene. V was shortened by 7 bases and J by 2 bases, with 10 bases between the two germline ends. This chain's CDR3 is CSAGITTDTQYF. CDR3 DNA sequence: TGCAGCGCGGGAATCACCACAGATACGCAGTATTTT.

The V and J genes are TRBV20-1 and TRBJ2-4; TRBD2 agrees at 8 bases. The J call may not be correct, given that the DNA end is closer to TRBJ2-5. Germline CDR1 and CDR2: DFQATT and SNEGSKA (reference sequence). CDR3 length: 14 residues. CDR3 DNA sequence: TGCAGTGCTGTAGCGGGACTAGTCCAAGAGACCCAGTACTTC. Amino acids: CSAVAGLVQETQYF.

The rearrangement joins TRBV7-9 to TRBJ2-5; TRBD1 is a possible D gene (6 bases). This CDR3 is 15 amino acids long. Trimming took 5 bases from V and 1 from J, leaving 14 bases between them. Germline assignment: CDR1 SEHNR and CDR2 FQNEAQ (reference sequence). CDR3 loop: CASSRAGDGQETQYF. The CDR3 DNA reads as TGTGCCAGCAGCCGCGCAGGGGACGGCCAAGAGACCCAGTACTTC.

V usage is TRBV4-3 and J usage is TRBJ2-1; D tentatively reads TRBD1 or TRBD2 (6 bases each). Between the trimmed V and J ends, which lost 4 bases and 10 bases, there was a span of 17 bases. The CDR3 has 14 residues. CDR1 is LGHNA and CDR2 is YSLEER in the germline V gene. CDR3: CASSLYRTGAEQFF. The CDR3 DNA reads TGCGCCAGCAGCCTTTATAGGACGGGGGCGGAGCAGTTCTTC.

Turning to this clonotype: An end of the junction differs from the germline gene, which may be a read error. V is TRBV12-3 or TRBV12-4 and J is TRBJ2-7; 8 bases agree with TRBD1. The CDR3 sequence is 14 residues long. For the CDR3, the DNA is TGTGCCAGCACTTCCAGGGGGCTCTCCTCCGAGCAGTACTTC. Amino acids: CASTSRGLSSEQYF.

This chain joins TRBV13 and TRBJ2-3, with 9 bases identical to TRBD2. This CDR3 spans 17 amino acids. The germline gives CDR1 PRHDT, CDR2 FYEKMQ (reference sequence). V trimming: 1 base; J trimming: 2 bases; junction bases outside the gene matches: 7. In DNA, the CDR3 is TGTGCCAGCAGCTTAGTAGGGCTAGCGGGAATCACAGATACGCAGTATTTT. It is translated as CASSLVGLAGITDTQYF.

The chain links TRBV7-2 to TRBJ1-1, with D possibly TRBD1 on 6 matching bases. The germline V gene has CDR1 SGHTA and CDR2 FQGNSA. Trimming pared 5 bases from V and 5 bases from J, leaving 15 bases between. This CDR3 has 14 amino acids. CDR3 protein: CASSPTGARTEAFF. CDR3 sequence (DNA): TGTGCCAGCAGCCCGACGGGGGCGAGGACTGAAGCTTTCTTT.

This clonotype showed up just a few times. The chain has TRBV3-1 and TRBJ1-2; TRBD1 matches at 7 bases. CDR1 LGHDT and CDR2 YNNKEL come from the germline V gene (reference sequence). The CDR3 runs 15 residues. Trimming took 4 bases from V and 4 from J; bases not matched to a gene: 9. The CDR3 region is CASSLLDRATYGYTF. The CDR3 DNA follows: TGTGCCAGCAGCCTCCTCGACAGGGCTACCTATGGCTACACCTTC.

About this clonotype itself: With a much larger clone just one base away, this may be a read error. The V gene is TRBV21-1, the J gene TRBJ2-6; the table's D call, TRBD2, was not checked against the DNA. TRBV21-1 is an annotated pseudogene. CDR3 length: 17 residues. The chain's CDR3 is CASSKARGDFTANVLTF. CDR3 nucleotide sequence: TGTGCCAGCAGCAAAGCTCGCGGGGACTTCACAGCCAACGTCCTGACTTTC.

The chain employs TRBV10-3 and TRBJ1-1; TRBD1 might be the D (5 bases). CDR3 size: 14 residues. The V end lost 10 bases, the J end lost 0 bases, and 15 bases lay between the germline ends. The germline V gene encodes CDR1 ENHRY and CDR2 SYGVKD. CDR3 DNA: TGTGCCACCAGAGTGGGGCAAATGAACACTGAAGCTTTCTTT. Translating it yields CATRVGQMNTEAFF.

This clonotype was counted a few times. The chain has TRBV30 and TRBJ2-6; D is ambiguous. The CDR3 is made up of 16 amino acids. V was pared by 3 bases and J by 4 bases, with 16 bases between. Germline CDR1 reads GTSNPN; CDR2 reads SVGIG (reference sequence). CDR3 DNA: TGTGCCTGGAGAGGTCAGCTGAAAGGGGGGGCCAACGTCCTGACTTTC. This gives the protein CAWRGQLKGGANVLTF.

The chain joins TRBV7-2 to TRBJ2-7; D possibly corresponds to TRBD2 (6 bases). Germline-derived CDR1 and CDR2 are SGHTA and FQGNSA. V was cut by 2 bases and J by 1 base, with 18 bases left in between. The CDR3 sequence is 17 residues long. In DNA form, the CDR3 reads TGTGCCAGCAGCTTAAAGGCGACAAGGGGAGGATCCTACGAGCAGTACTTC. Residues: CASSLKATRGGSYEQYF.

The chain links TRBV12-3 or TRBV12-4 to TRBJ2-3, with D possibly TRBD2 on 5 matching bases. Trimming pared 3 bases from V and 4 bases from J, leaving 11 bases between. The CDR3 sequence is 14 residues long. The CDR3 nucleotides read TGTGCCAGCAGTTTGATAGCTAGCTCAGATACGCAGTATTTT. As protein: CASSLIASSDTQYF.

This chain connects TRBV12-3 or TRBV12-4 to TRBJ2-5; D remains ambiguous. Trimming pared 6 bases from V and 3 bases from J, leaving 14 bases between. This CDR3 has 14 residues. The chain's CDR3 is CASRPRIGEETQYF. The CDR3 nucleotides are TGTGCCAGCAGACCGCGGATTGGGGAAGAGACCCAGTACTTC.